These 12 T cell receptor beta chains came from one sample sequenced in a study of blood T cell repertoires in COVID-19. Data came from immunoSEQ multiplex PCR; TCRdb stores just in-frame clones and leaves some out. The data contain about 430,000 clones, roughly 88% of them singletons. Material: PBMCs or T cells enriched from blood (not recorded which). The receptors were sampled from a woman aged 30 to 39 with acute COVID-19.

The chain links TRBV5-1 to TRBJ2-6; 8 nucleotides line up with TRBD1. Trimming took 5 bases from V and 0 from J; bases not matched to a gene: 7. CDR1 is SGHRS, CDR2 YFSETQ, per germline. CDR3 length: 17 residues. CDR3: CASSSGQASSGANVLTF. DNA of the CDR3: TGCGCCAGCAGTTCGGGACAGGCCAGCTCTGGGGCCAACGTCCTGACTTTC.

The DNA of the CDR3 is TGTGCCTGGTGCCCAAACGTCAGGGGGAACTACGAGCAGTACTTC. This encodes CAWCPNVRGNYEQYF. The chain uses TRBV30 and TRBJ2-7; 7 bases agree with TRBD1. V was clipped by 5 bases and J by 3 bases; unmatched bases: 13. Germline CDR1 and CDR2: GTSNPN and SVGIG (reference sequence). The CDR3 is 15 residues long.

The chain recombines TRBV11-1 with TRBJ2-5; D is unclear. CDR1 SGHAT and CDR2 FQDESV come from the germline V gene (reference sequence). This CDR3 is built from 13 residues. V was shortened by 5 bases and J by 5 bases, with 12 bases between the two germline ends. This CDR3 reads CASSGDGWETQYF. The CDR3 coding sequence is TGTGCCAGCAGCGGCGACGGGTGGGAGACCCAGTACTTC.

The rearrangement uses TRBV19 and TRBJ1-5; 7 nucleotides agree with TRBD1. This CDR3 contains 14 residues. Germline values: CDR1 LNHDA, CDR2 SQIVND (reference sequence). The V and J ends lost 4 bases and 6 bases, in that order; junction bases with no gene match: 6. CDR3 in amino acids: CASSTQGYSQPQHF. CDR3 DNA sequence: TGTGCCAGTAGTACACAGGGGTATAGTCAGCCCCAGCATTTT.

The chain recombines TRBV7-9 with TRBJ2-5; D remains ambiguous. Germline assignment: CDR1 SEHNR and CDR2 FQNEAQ (reference sequence). V lost 6 bases and J lost 2, with 10 bases in between. This CDR3 has 13 amino acids. The DNA for the CDR3 is TGTGCCAGCAGGAGCATGAGGCAAGAGACCCAGTACTTC. This sequence encodes CASRSMRQETQYF.

The rearrangement uses TRBV5-1 and TRBJ1-1, with TRBD1 matching 7 bases. Germline V gene lookup returns CDR1 SGHRS and CDR2 YFSETQ. The CDR3 sequence is 14 residues long. The V segment lost 3 bases and the J segment 4 bases; nucleotides outside the gene matches: 6. The CDR3 loop is CASSSQGGGTEAFF. The CDR3 DNA is TGCGCCAGCAGCTCCCAGGGGGGCGGCACTGAAGCTTTCTTT.

V and J are TRBV3-1 (or the pseudogene TRBV3-2) and TRBJ2-4, with 7 bases matching TRBD2. Looked up from germline, CDR1 is LGHDT and CDR2 is YNNKEL (reference sequence). The CDR3 extends over 15 amino acids. After removal of 0 bases from V and 6 bases from J, the junction contained 5 bases not matched to a gene. CDR3 DNA: TGTGCCAGCAGCCAAGAGAGTACGGGGGGAAACATTCAGTACTTC. This encodes CASSQESTGGNIQYF.

The CDR3 protein is CASSPGPGQGSYRFF. CDR3 in DNA: TGTGCCAGCAGCCCGGGACCCGGACAGGGGTCTTATCGGTTCTTC. The chain carries TRBV5-4 and TRBJ2-1; TRBD1 aligns across 9 bases. V was clipped by 4 bases and J by 15 bases; unmatched bases: 17. This CDR3 region has 15 residues. CDR1 is SGHNT, CDR2 YYREEE, per germline (reference sequence).

This clone was seen just once. The rearrangement joins TRBV2 to TRBJ2-1, with 15 bases identical to TRBD2. This CDR3 region has 15 residues. With 11 bases clipped from V and 7 bases from J, the junction kept 9 bases outside the gene matches. Germline assignment: CDR1 SNHLY and CDR2 FYNNEI. CDR3 loop: CAGRTSGGALNEQFF. The CDR3 DNA reads TGTGCCGGAAGGACTAGCGGGGGGGCCTTGAATGAGCAGTTCTTC.

This clone was counted a single time. This rearrangement joins TRBV5-8 to TRBJ1-2; 8 positions match TRBD1. CDR1 is SGHTS and CDR2 is YDEGEE in the germline V gene. This CDR3 spans 14 amino acids. Losses at the gene ends were 2 bases for V and 6 bases for J; bases not matched to a gene: 6. The CDR3 bases are TGTGCCAGCAGCTTAGCTGGACAGGGCCATGGCTACACCTTC. It codes for CASSLAGQGHGYTF.

To note about this clone: This same CDR3 is encoded by further DNA sequences in the sample. CDR3 residues: CASSLAGGTYNEQFF. The CDR3 coding sequence is TGTGCCAGCAGCTTGGCGGGGGGTACCTACAATGAGCAGTTCTTC. V and J are TRBV7-2 and TRBJ2-1, with 8 bases fitting TRBD2. This CDR3 is built from 15 residues. In germline, CDR1 is SGHTA, CDR2 FQGNSA. With 3 bases clipped from V and 2 bases from J, the junction kept 3 bases outside the gene matches.

The rearrangement joins TRBV20-1 to TRBJ1-1; D gene uncertain. This CDR3 has 11 residues. V lost 7 bases and J lost 7, with 13 bases in between. The germline V gene encodes CDR1 DFQATT and CDR2 SNEGSKA (reference sequence). This CDR3 is CSVGTRSEAFF. CDR3 coding DNA: TGCAGTGTGGGTACCCGGAGTGAAGCTTTCTTT.